The entry below gives a single T cell receptor beta chain sequence along with its context. Its antigen is still unknown. The same CDR3 arises from other DNA sequences in this sample as well. Looked up from germline, CDR1 is SGHDT and CDR2 is YYEEEE. The ends lost 4 bases at V and 5 bases at J; junction bases unmatched: 7. The length of the CDR3 is 15 residues. PCR amplification relied on 60 Vbeta primers (plus 13 Jbeta primers). Measured with immunoSEQ multiplex PCR; TCRdb has only the in-frame clones, and not every one. In total, the table holds more than 95,000 clones. This sample is part of a study of cytomegalovirus exposure and HLA in healthy donors. Study-level points and caveats: For most TCR sequences rarity was the rule, although some public TCRs occurred in many donors. Sequencing likely generated an artifact that appeared as a cluster of highly shared sequence variants. Cytomegalovirus status, reportedly, was diagnosed with high specificity and sensitivity by the classifier. The authors reported that TCR beta sequences could predict HLA-A and HLA-B alleles. These predictions were accurate for most subjects in the first cohort.

Sequencing was performed on PBMCs. The source is a man aged 30 to 39 in good health and CMV-seronegative. The chain links TRBV5-6 to TRBJ2-3, with 10 nucleotides matching TRBD1. This CDR3 reads CASSLRQGAGDTQYF. As DNA, the CDR3 is TGTGCCAGCAGCCTAAGACAGGGGGCCGGAGATACGCAGTATTTT. Using reference TRBV5-6 and TRBJ2-3 for the parts outside the CDR3, the full variable domain is DAGVTQSPTHLIKTRGQQVTLRCSPKSGHDTVSWYQQALGQGPQFIFQYYEEEERQRGNFPDRFSGHQFPNYSSELNVNALLLGDSALYLCASSLRQGAGDTQYFGPGTRLTVL.